A selection of T cell receptor beta chains follows, all from one sample in a study of shared clonotypes between healthy human individuals. Libraries were prepared by immunoSEQ multiplex PCR; TCRdb keeps only in-frame clonotypes and omits some of them. The sample includes fewer than 650,000 clones, 70% to 80% of them seen just once. Material: PBMCs. The receptors come from a woman in her 40s in good health. Some clones in this sample may be carry-over from other donors' samples. The CDR3 runs from the conserved cysteine through the conserved F or W. A D gene is named only where the DNA matches it firmly. For some rows the clone size is stated as once, few or many, or as a class when expanded; others skip it.

j_gene	abundance	v_gene	d_gene	CDR3nt	CDR3aa
TRBJ2-3	few	TRBV5-1	TRBD2	TGCGCCAGCAGCTTTCTAGCGGGAGAGGATACGCAGTATTTT	CASSFLAGEDTQYF
TRBJ2-5	NA	TRBV30	NA	TGTGCCTGGAGTGTATGGACCGGGACAATAGAGACCCAGTACTTC	CAWSVWTGTIETQYF
TRBJ2-1	NA	TRBV4-1	NA	TGCGCCAGCAGCCACCGATCCGGACGCCTCAATGAGCAGTTCTTC	CASSHRSGRLNEQFF
TRBJ2-3	NA	TRBV2	TRBD2	TGTGCCAGCAGTCTAAGCGGGGTCGAGGATACGCAGTATTTT	CASSLSGVEDTQYF
TRBJ2-7	many	TRBV2	NA	TGTGCCAGCAGTATGACGGGGGAGGCCTACGAGCAGTACTTC	CASSMTGEAYEQYF
TRBJ2-3	NA	TRBV27	NA	TGTGCCAGCAGTCCCCGGCCAGCGTCAGATACGCAGTATTTT	CASSPRPASDTQYF
TRBJ2-2	few	TRBV2	TRBD1	TGTGCCAGCAGTGCTCTGGGACAGAAGAACACCGGGGAGCTGTTTTTT	CASSALGQKNTGELFF
TRBJ2-7	NA	TRBV6-1	NA	TGTGCCAGCAGTGAAAAGAGACAGTGGTCGTCCGAGCAGTACTTC	CASSEKRQWSSEQYF
TRBJ1-1	NA	TRBV5-1	NA	TGCGCCAGCAGCTTGGAGGGCCCACAGGGGAACACTGAAGCTTTCTTT	CASSLEGPQGNTEAFF
TRBJ1-5	NA	TRBV6-1	NA	TGTGCCAGCAGCGCTGTTCAAGAGGGCTTTATGTTTTTT	CASSAVQEGFMFF
TRBJ2-7	NA	TRBV6-1	TRBD1	TGTGCCAGCTCCCCGGGACAGGTCTACGAGCAGTACTTC	CASSPGQVYEQYF
TRBJ2-7	NA	TRBV15	TRBD2	TGTGCCACCAGCGCGGGGGGAGCGCGGGAGGTCTACGAGCAGTACTTC	CATSAGGAREVYEQYF
TRBJ2-1	NA	TRBV27	NA	TGTGCCAGCAGTGAGGGGAGAGAATACAATGAGCAGTTCTTC	CASSEGREYNEQFF
TRBJ2-1	NA	TRBV29-1	TRBD2	TGCAGCGTTGCCCCGATAGCGGGAGGGCACAATGAGCAGTTCTTC	CSVAPIAGGHNEQFF
TRBJ1-4	NA	TRBV27	TRBD1	TGTGCCAGCAGTAGAGGGACAGGGCAAACTAATGAAAAACTGTTTTTT	CASSRGTGQTNEKLFF
TRBJ1-4	NA	TRBV7-8	NA	TGTGCCAGCAGCTTAGCGAGGGGAGGTAATGAAAAACTGTTTTTT	CASSLARGGNEKLFF
TRBJ2-3	NA	TRBV29-1	TRBD1	TGCAGCGTCCGACAGGGGGGCCGGGGAGATACGCAGTATTTT	CSVRQGGRGDTQYF
TRBJ1-1	NA	TRBV27	NA	TGTGCCAGCAGTTTATATTTCCACACTGAAGCTTTCTTT	CASSLYFHTEAFF
TRBJ2-3	NA	TRBV5-6	NA	TGTGCCAGCAGCTTGGGGCGCCACACAGATACGCAGTATTTT	CASSLGRHTDTQYF
TRBJ2-7	NA	TRBV2	NA	TGTGCCAGCAGTGGTTCGGTAACCAACTACGAGCAGTACTTC	CASSGSVTNYEQYF
TRBJ1-2	NA	TRBV6-5	NA	TGTGCCAGCAAAACCCGGGCTTATGGCTACACCTTC	CASKTRAYGYTF
TRBJ2-5	NA	TRBV5-1	TRBD1	TGCGCCAGCAGCAGAACAGGGGTTCAAGAGACCCAGTACTTC	CASSRTGVQETQYF
TRBJ1-3	NA	TRBV15	NA	TGTGCCACCAGCCCCCGGATAGGACATGGAAACACCATATATTTT	CATSPRIGHGNTIYF
TRBJ2-1	NA	TRBV27	TRBD1	TGTGCCAGCGGCAGAGGGGACAGGTCCGTCAATGAGCAGTTCTTC	CASGRGDRSVNEQFF
TRBJ1-1	NA	TRBV18	NA	TGTGCCAGCTCACCTGCTCGGACAGCCCCTGAAGCTTTCTTT	CASSPARTAPEAFF
TRBJ1-1	NA	TRBV6-5	NA	TGTGCCAGCAGTTACTCGAGTGCGCGTATGAACACTGAAGCTTTCTTT	CASSYSSARMNTEAFF
TRBJ2-2	NA	TRBV4-3	TRBD2	TGCGCCAGCAGCCAAGATAGGGCTAGCGGGACGAACACCGGGGAGCTGTTTTTT	CASSQDRASGTNTGELFF
TRBJ2-5	once	TRBV12-5	TRBD2	TGTGCTAGTGGCAGGGGACTAGCGGGAGCTAGAGCGGAGACCCAGTACTTC	CASGRGLAGARAETQYF
TRBJ2-1	NA	TRBV4-3	TRBD2	TGCGCCAGCAGGACTAGCGTTAGCTCCTACAATGAGCAGTTCTTC	CASRTSVSSYNEQFF
TRBJ2-5	NA	TRBV7-9	TRBD2	TGTGCCAGCAGCTTACGAAGCGGGAGGGCCAGTGAGCAGTACTTC	CASSLRSGRASEQYF
TRBJ1-2	NA	TRBV7-8	TRBD1	TGTGCCAGCAGCTTCGCCGACAGGGCGTACTATGGCTACACCTTC	CASSFADRAYYGYTF
TRBJ2-2	NA	TRBV30	NA	TGTGCCTGGAAGGGCGGGATGAACACCGGGGAGCTGTTTTTT	CAWKGGMNTGELFF
TRBJ2-5	NA	TRBV11-1	TRBD1	TGTGCCAGTTCCACAGGGGAAGAGACCCAGTACTTC	CASSTGEETQYF